The 3 T cell receptor beta chains in this list originate from one sample, sequenced in a study of patients and donors after allogeneic stem cell transplantation. TCRdb ran MiXCR on the RT-PCR reads and lists one entry per CDR3 protein. The data show fewer than 30,000 distinct CDR3 sequences, 35% to 45% seen once. The sample taken for sequencing was blood, either unsorted or a sorted T cell fraction (not recorded which). The receptors here all came from a human donor who was either an allogeneic HSCT recipient or a stem cell or donor lymphocyte infusion donor (not recorded which). It is not recorded whose cells these are; they may come from a transplant donor.

This clonotype was detected only a few times. V and J are TRBV7-2 and TRBJ1-1, with D unresolved. Trimming removed 1 base at V and 10 bases at J, with 16 bases between. This CDR3 comprises 14 residues. CDR1 is SGHTA, CDR2 FQGNSA, per germline. CDR3 nucleotide sequence: TGTGCCAGCAGCTTAGGCCCGAAATTAAAGGCAGCTTTCTTT. Amino acids: CASSLGPKLKAAFF. Full variable domain (remainder filled in from reference TRBV7-2 and TRBJ1-1): GAGVSQSPSNKVTEKGKDVELRCDPISGHTALYWYRQSLGQGLEFLIYFQGNSAPDKSGLPSDRFSAERTGGSVSTLTIQRTQQEDSAVYLCASSLGPKLKAAFFGQGTRLTVV.

The J gene is TRBJ2-5, the V gene TRBV7-7; D uncertain. The germline V gene encodes CDR1 SSHAT and CDR2 FNYEAQ (reference sequence). This CDR3 is 14 amino acids long. V lost 1 base to trimming and J lost 2 bases, with 8 bases between them. This CDR3 is CASSLDYSQETQYF. CDR3 nucleotides: TGTGCCAGCAGCTTAGATTACAGTCAAGAGACCCAGTACTTC.

This sequence joins TRBV6-5 and TRBJ1-2; maybe TRBD1 (5 bases). The V end was cut by 10 bases, the J end by 8 bases, with 14 bases between. Germline V gene lookup returns CDR1 MNHEY and CDR2 SVGAGI. CDR3 size: 11 residues. The CDR3 region is CATIGAGGYTF. In DNA form, the CDR3 reads TGTGCCACCATAGGGGCTGGCGGCTACACCTTC.